The T cell receptor beta chain described here comes from a study of CD8+CD57+ T cells in acquired aplastic anemia. Study in general: Average DNA yield from sorted CD4+ and CD8+ cells was about 3 ug. Regarding the study as a whole: Patients and controls had in common some 30 CD8+ CDR3 sequences.

Concerning this clonotype itself: Its antigen is unknown.

Genomic DNA, serving as template, underwent TCR beta VDJ and CDR3 profiling. MiXCR, run by TCRdb on the reads, gives a single entry per CDR3 protein. The sample holds under 150,000 distinct CDR3 sequences, about 43% seen once. Patients chosen for sequencing had CD8+CD57+ cells that had expanded, as shown by flow cytometry. Blood came from patients not yet given any therapy. The V and J ends lost 6 bases and 8 bases respectively, with 13 bases between them. From germline, CDR1 is LNHNV and CDR2 YYDKDF (reference sequence). This CDR3 is 12 amino acids long. This TCR was recovered from a human donor with aplastic anemia. The chain joins TRBV15 to TRBJ1-2, with D perhaps TRBD1 (5 bases). Sequencing used sorted CD4+, CD8+, or CD8+CD57+ T cells (not recorded which) from PBMCs. CDR3 protein: CATRGPVGGYTF. For the CDR3, the DNA is TGTGCCACCAGGGGGCCGGTTGGAGGCTACACCTTC.